The 19 T cell receptor beta chains reported below all come from one sample, sequenced in a study of early T cells in non-severe SARS-CoV-2 infection. TCRdb recomputed calls from the 5' RACE reads with MiXCR, one row per CDR3 protein. Of some 63,000 distinct CDR3 sequences detected, 13% appear once; the ten largest clones hold about 4.7%. The specimen was whole blood. Receptor source: an adult who was a healthcare worker with PCR-confirmed SARS-CoV-2 infection or an uninfected control (not recorded which).

At least ten counts were recorded for this clonotype. This chain connects TRBV11-2 to TRBJ2-7; D may correspond to TRBD1 or TRBD2 (5 bases each). CDR3 length: 15 amino acids. The V end was cut by 4 bases, the J end by 4 bases, with 17 bases between. Germline V lookup: CDR1 SGHAT, CDR2 FQNNGV. The CDR3 nucleotides read TGTGCCAGCAGCTCACCCACCGGGGCGAGGTACGAGCAGTACTTC. Its protein is CASSSPTGARYEQYF. Using reference TRBV11-2 and TRBJ2-7 for the parts outside the CDR3, the full variable domain is EAGVAQSPRYKIIEKRQSVAFWCNPISGHATLYWYQQILGQGPKLLIQFQNNGVVDDSQLPKDRFSAERLKGVDSTLKIQPAKLEDSAVYLCASSSPTGARYEQYFGPGTRLTVT.

This clonotype was observed a handful of times. The chain joins TRBV27 to TRBJ2-7; D might be TRBD2 (5 bases). This CDR3 has 14 amino acids. CDR1 is MNHEY, CDR2 SMNVEV, per germline (reference sequence). V lost 3 bases to trimming and J lost 2 bases, with 11 bases between them. CDR3 amino acids: CASSLRGIAYEQYF. CDR3 in DNA: TGTGCCAGCAGTTTGAGAGGGATTGCCTACGAGCAGTACTTC.

This clonotype was detected only a few times. The rearrangement links TRBV9 to TRBJ2-7, with 7 nucleotides matching TRBD1. J was trimmed by 5 bases and V by 4 bases; bases with no gene match: 12. Germline CDR1 is SGDLS and CDR2 is YYNGEE. The CDR3 has 15 residues. Here the CDR3 reads CASSTSFDRVHEQYF. The CDR3 bases are TGTGCCAGCAGCACCTCCTTCGACAGGGTCCACGAGCAGTACTTC.

This clonotype was found many times. The J gene is TRBJ2-3, the V gene TRBV7-2; no clear D gene. V was pared by 4 bases and J by 5 bases, with 10 bases between. This CDR3 contains 13 residues. CDR1 SGHTA and CDR2 FQGNSA come from the germline V gene. The CDR3 DNA is TGTGCCAGCAGCTCCAGTATTGAAGATACGCAGTATTTT. Translation gives CASSSSIEDTQYF.

This clonotype has a count of ten or more. The rearrangement links TRBV9 to TRBJ2-1, with D perhaps matching TRBD1 (6 bases). CDR1 and CDR2 from the germline V gene are SGDLS and YYNGEE. The CDR3 spans 15 residues. The V gene lost 4 bases and the J gene lost 5 bases, with 16 bases spanning the gap. The CDR3: CASSPEAGEDNEQFF. Written as DNA, the CDR3 is TGTGCCAGCAGCCCAGAGGCAGGGGAAGACAATGAGCAGTTCTTC. The variable domain in full, with the rest retrieved from reference TRBV9 and TRBJ2-1, is DSGVTQTPKHLITATGQRVTLRCSPRSGDLSVYWYQQSLDQGLQFLIQYYNGEERAKGNILERFSAQQFPDLHSELNLSSLELGDSALYFCASSPEAGEDNEQFFGPGTRLTVL.

This clonotype was observed at least ten times. The chain joins TRBV20-1 to TRBJ1-2; D unclear. The CDR3 covers 13 residues. The germline V gene encodes CDR1 DFQATT and CDR2 SNEGSKA (reference sequence). Trimming left V 2 bases short and J 4 bases short, with 11 bases between. For the CDR3, the DNA is TGCAGTGCTAGATCGGGTATCACCTATGGCTACACCTTC. Translation: CSARSGITYGYTF.

This clonotype was counted many times. The chain is built from TRBV7-9 and TRBJ2-3, with no clear D. Trimming removed 1 base at V and 2 bases at J, with 7 bases between. The CDR3 totals 14 residues. Germline V gene lookup returns CDR1 SEHNR and CDR2 FQNEAQ (reference sequence). This CDR3 reads CASSLGTPTDTQYF. CDR3 coding DNA: TGTGCCAGCAGCTTAGGAACACCCACAGATACGCAGTATTTT.

The chain uses TRBV12-3 or TRBV12-4 and TRBJ2-4, with 10 bases matching TRBD1. With 0 bases clipped from V and 1 base from J, the junction kept 0 bases outside the gene matches. This CDR3 has 16 amino acids. The CDR3 spells CASSLADRGAKNIQYF. The CDR3, as DNA: TGTGCCAGCAGTTTAGCGGACAGGGGGGCCAAAAACATTCAGTACTTC.

The chain couples TRBV6-6 to TRBJ2-3; 7 bases are shared with TRBD2. V lost 7 bases to trimming and J lost 1 base; unmatched junction nucleotides: 8. The germline CDR1 and CDR2 sequences are MNHNY and SVGAGI (reference sequence). The length of the CDR3 is 15 residues. CDR3 amino acids: CASKSSGAGTDTQYF. The CDR3 DNA reads TGTGCCAGCAAATCAAGCGGGGCCGGCACAGATACGCAGTATTTT.

In this sample, this clonotype turned up a few times. The chain uses TRBV9 and TRBJ2-4; unclear D gene. Trimming shortened V by 0 bases and J by 9 bases, and 10 bases separated the two germline ends. The CDR3 is 13 residues long. CDR1 SGDLS and CDR2 YYNGEE come from the germline V gene. Here the CDR3 reads CASSVGRLGIQYF. The CDR3, as DNA: TGTGCCAGCAGCGTAGGACGACTTGGCATTCAGTACTTC.

This clonotype was counted many times. The V call is TRBV9, the J call TRBJ1-2; D is uncertain. Trimming stripped 4 bases from V and 4 bases from J, with 11 bases between. CDR1 and CDR2 (germline): SGDLS, YYNGEE. The CDR3 covers 13 residues. In DNA form, the CDR3 reads TGTGCCAGCAGCTCATTTATCGCCTATGGCTACACCTTC. This gives the protein CASSSFIAYGYTF.

This clonotype was found a few times. The chain uses TRBV20-1 and TRBJ1-1; 8 bases agree with TRBD1. The CDR3 runs to 14 residues. The ends lost 1 base at V and 5 bases at J; junction bases unmatched: 6. Germline CDR1 and CDR2: DFQATT and SNEGSKA (reference sequence). CDR3 sequence (DNA): TGCAGTGCTAGAGGCCCGACAGGGGAGACTGAAGCTTTCTTT. Translated: CSARGPTGETEAFF.

This clonotype was observed many times. The J gene is TRBJ2-1, the V gene TRBV7-9, with D perhaps matching TRBD1 (5 bases). CDR1 is SEHNR and CDR2 is FQNEAQ in the germline V gene (reference sequence). Trimming stripped 5 bases from V and 5 bases from J, with 16 bases between. The CDR3 loop spans 15 amino acids. Written as DNA, the CDR3 is TGTGCCAGCAGCCCCCCCAGGGCCCGGGACAATGAGCAGTTCTTC. Its translation: CASSPPRARDNEQFF.

This clonotype was picked up many times. The gene calls are TRBV20-1 and TRBJ2-1, with 16 bases matching TRBD2. From germline, CDR1 is DFQATT and CDR2 SNEGSKA (reference sequence). The CDR3 is made up of 16 amino acids. V gave up 6 bases and J gave up 4 bases; unmatched junction bases: 6. The CDR3 bases are TGCAGTGCCCCGGGACTAGCGGGGGGGGATTACAATGAGCAGTTCTTC. It codes for CSAPGLAGGDYNEQFF.

This clonotype turned up a few times. This chain joins TRBV30 and TRBJ1-2; possible D gene TRBD1, 5 bases. The germline CDR1 and CDR2 sequences are GTSNPN and SVGIG (reference sequence). This CDR3 has 14 amino acids. Trimming stripped 2 bases from V and 1 base from J, with 11 bases between. The DNA for the CDR3 is TGTGCCTGGAGTAGGGGTACCAATAACTATGGCTACACCTTC. Translation gives CAWSRGTNNYGYTF.

V and J are TRBV6-5 and TRBJ1-1; 7 bases line up with TRBD1. Germline CDR1 MNHEY, CDR2 SVGAGI. The CDR3 consists of 17 residues. The ends lost 0 bases at V and 4 bases at J; junction bases unmatched: 11. CDR3 nucleotide sequence: TGTGCCAGCAGTTACTCGGGAATCGACAGGGAAGGCACTGAAGCTTTCTTT. Protein sequence: CASSYSGIDREGTEAFF.

The chain couples TRBV15 to TRBJ1-1; the D gene is possibly TRBD1 (5 bases). Germline V gives CDR1 LNHNV, CDR2 YYDKDF (reference sequence). The CDR3 sequence is 15 residues long. The germline V and J ends were trimmed by 0 bases and 5 bases, with 13 bases remaining between them. The CDR3 spells CATSRDFGTRTEAFF. The CDR3 bases are TGTGCCACCAGCAGAGATTTTGGGACGAGGACTGAAGCTTTCTTT.

This clonotype was observed many times. The CDR3 bases are TGTGCCAGTAGTATGGGGAGCTCTGGGGCCAACGTCCTGACTTTC. This sequence encodes CASSMGSSGANVLTF. V usage is TRBV19 and J usage is TRBJ2-6; possible D gene TRBD2, 5 bases. CDR3 length: 15 residues. CDR1 LNHDA and CDR2 SQIVND come from the germline V gene (reference sequence). V dropped 3 bases and J dropped 0 bases, with 6 bases sitting between them.

The V gene is TRBV7-9, the J gene TRBJ1-1, with unresolved D. Trimming took off 3 bases at V and 2 bases at J, with 10 bases between the two ends. The V gene's germline CDR1 is SEHNR and CDR2 FQNEAQ (reference sequence). This CDR3 has 14 residues. The CDR3 region is CASSFLQHNTEAFF. The CDR3 DNA follows: TGTGCCAGCAGCTTCTTACAGCACAACACTGAAGCTTTCTTT.